This entry lists 4 T cell receptor beta chains sequenced from one sample in a study of T cell changes during pregnancy in multiple sclerosis. Sequencing was performed with immunoSEQ multiplex PCR; in TCRdb, only in-frame clones are kept and a portion is missing. The sample yields over 25,000 clones, roughly 87% seen once. The sample in question was CD8+ T cells from peripheral blood mononuclear cells, obtained in the second trimester of pregnancy. Every receptor here comes from a female donor with multiple sclerosis, enrolled in a pregnancy study.

This sequence joins TRBV6-5 and TRBJ2-7, with D unclear. Trimming cost V 0 bases and J 3 bases, with 12 bases left between them. This CDR3 contains 15 residues. The germline CDR1 and CDR2 sequences are MNHEY and SVGAGI. The CDR3 nucleotides are TGTGCCAGCAGTTACTCGAGGCAGATGGGCTACGAGCAGTACTTC. It specifies CASSYSRQMGYEQYF.

The V gene is TRBV5-4, the J gene TRBJ1-1; TRBD1 agrees at 11 bases. Germline loops: CDR1 SGHNT, CDR2 YYREEE (reference sequence). The J segment lost 7 bases and the V segment lost 4 bases, leaving 9 bases of the junction unmatched. CDR3 length equals 15 residues. This CDR3 reads CASSPRTGGEGEAFF. The CDR3 nucleotides read TGTGCCAGCAGCCCTCGGACAGGGGGCGAGGGTGAAGCTTTCTTT.

CDR3 in amino acids: CASSLPRGQPQHF. The CDR3 DNA is TGTGCCAGCAGCCTGCCTCGGGGGCAGCCCCAGCATTTT. The chain uses TRBV28 and TRBJ1-5; possibly TRBD1 for D (5 bases). The V end was cut by 6 bases, the J end by 7 bases, with 13 bases between. Germline V gene data show CDR1 as MDHEN and CDR2 as SYDVKM. CDR3 length equals 13 residues. Drawing the rest from reference TRBV28 and TRBJ1-5, the complete variable domain is DVKVTQSSRYLVKRTGEKVFLECVQDMDHENMFWYRQDPGLGLRLIYFSYDVKMKEKGDIPEGYSVSREKKERFSLILESASTNQTSMYLCASSLPRGQPQHFGDGTRLSIL.

The chain employs TRBV5-6 and TRBJ2-7, with a weak D call TRBD1 (5 bases). The length of the CDR3 is 14 residues. Trimming stripped 3 bases from V and 2 bases from J, with 12 bases between. Germline V gene sequence: CDR1 SGHDT, CDR2 YYEEEE. CDR3 region: CASSYDRIPYEQYF. The CDR3 nucleotides are TGTGCCAGCAGCTACGACAGAATACCCTACGAGCAGTACTTC.